This entry features one T cell receptor (beta chain) sequence. Its antigen is unknown. The repertoire was sequenced with immunoSEQ multiplex PCR; TCRdb's copy has only in-frame clones and lacks some. The sample records about 56,000 clones, roughly 95% being singletons. The data were taken from a study of cytomegalovirus exposure and HLA in healthy donors. Findings of the study overall: High specificity and sensitivity for cytomegalovirus status were reported for the classifier. The authors confirmed in vitro that a few CMV-associated chains were specific for CMV antigens. The dataset shows that most TCR sequences were rare, while some public TCRs occurred in many donors. There were under 200 TCR beta chains listed as cytomegalovirus-associated.

There are 16 residues in the CDR3. After removal of 0 bases from V and 6 bases from J, the junction contained 8 bases not matched to a gene. CDR1 and CDR2 from the germline V gene are LGHNA and YSLEER. Sequencing was carried out using PBMCs. This TCR came from a young woman in good health and CMV-seronegative. The J gene is TRBJ1-2, the V gene TRBV4-3, with 9 bases that match TRBD1. In DNA form, the CDR3 reads TGCGCCAGCAGCCAAGAACCACAGGGGGCGCGGGATGGCTACACCTTC. Translated, it gives CASSQEPQGARDGYTF.